This T cell receptor (beta chain) appears in the sequencing data of a study of tissue T cells after allogeneic stem cell transplantation. TCRdb's copy holds only in-frame clones and misses some; the assay was immunoSEQ multiplex PCR. The sample lists 950 to 1,300 clones, around two fifths occurring once. The length of the CDR3 is 13 residues. Trimming removed 3 bases from V and 8 bases from J, with 13 bases in between. Germline lookup yields CDR1 GTSNPN and CDR2 SVGIG (reference sequence). V and J are TRBV30 and TRBJ1-4, with D maybe TRBD1 (6 bases). This sequence originates from a female patient aged 40 to 75 with steroid-refractory graft-versus-host disease after an allogeneic stem cell transplant. Some T cells may be supplied by the graft donor. The sample here was esophageal tissue, taken at autopsy. The CDR3 spells CAWSRDTGEKLFF. CDR3 nucleotides: TGTGCCTGGAGCCGGGACACTGGGGAAAAACTGTTTTTT.